This T cell receptor (beta chain) was sequenced in a study of blood T cell repertoires in COVID-19. Study-wide context: Some COVID-19 samples were acute and others convalescent; all came from the United States, Italy and Spain. PBMCs, B-cell-depleted T cells, or T cells were the source of the cDNA or gDNA that made up the material.

J was trimmed by 5 bases and V by 3 bases; bases with no gene match: 15. The CDR3 is 17 amino acids. In germline, CDR1 is SGHDN, CDR2 FVKESK. Original methodology: Amplifying reference gene primers gave estimates of nucleated cell counts. Produced via immunoSEQ multiplex PCR; TCRdb's table is partial and in-frame only. The V and J calls and clone size are taken from that table; D and trimming were inferred from the DNA. This sample has roughly 110,000 clones, with around 89% found just once. The sequence was obtained from a man aged 40-49 years with active or convalescent COVID-19. The sequenced material came from peripheral blood. The chain recombines TRBV14 with TRBJ1-2; 7 positions match TRBD1. DNA for the CDR3: TGTGCCAGCAGCCACGGGACAGTCACTGAGTCCACATATGGCTACACCTTC. This sequence encodes CASSHGTVTESTYGYTF.